This T cell receptor beta chain was recovered during a study of CXCR3-negative and CXCR3-positive naive CD8 T cells. Study overall: Summed over all libraries, TRB reads came to around 140 million, with about 1.5 +/- 0.3 million per library. Study observations and caveats: Naive cells positive for CXCR3 carried more hydrophobic TRB CDR3s than CXCR3-negative ones. Each naive subset displayed comparably high diversity, whereas memory CD8+ cells displayed much lower diversity.

TRB cDNA was prepared as libraries by UMI-labeled 5' RACE. TCRdb re-called the 5' RACE reads; one entry per CDR3 protein, DNA not given. The sample has about 89,000 distinct CDR3 sequences. Comment on this clonotype: Its antigen is still unknown.

Per germline, CDR1 WNHNN and CDR2 SYGVQD (reference sequence). This CDR3 comprises 16 residues. Sorting was done in triplicate for each CD8+ T cell subset (under 330,000 cells each). Within the CD8+ T cell compartment, naive cells were CD45RO-CCR7+CD27+CD95-. This TCR was recovered from a human donor in good health. Some clones in this sample may be carry-over from other donors' samples. The chain carries TRBV10-1 and TRBJ2-7; TCRdb reports TRBD1, a call that lacks DNA to check it against. Material: naive CXCR3+ CD8+ T cells from blood. Documented subset: CD45RO-CCR7+CD27+CD95- naive CD8+ T cells expressing CXCR3 (TNR3+). CDR3 in amino acids: CASRETDRGEEYEQYF.